These T cell receptor beta chains were read from a single sample in a study of response to subunit inactivated influenza vaccine. TCRdb re-analysed the RT-PCR reads in MiXCR, keeping a single row per CDR3 protein. The table has about 540,000 distinct CDR3 sequences, roughly 25% seen once. This sample was shared with a second study, whose subject was T cells expressing NK-cell markers.

The sample here was CD4+ T cells sorted from PBMCs, taken 12 days after vaccination. Receptors originate from a man aged 45-65 years who received an inactivated influenza vaccine. The CDR3 runs from the conserved cysteine through the conserved F or W. The D gene is left open where the match is weak. Clone size, where shown, is once, few, many, or a class for clones that have expanded.

J gene | V gene | clone size | D gene | CDR3 DNA | CDR3 protein
TRBJ1-5 | TRBV9 | - | - | TGTGCCAGCAGCGTAGGCCCGGGGAAAAATCATCAGCCCCAGCATTTT | CASSVGPGKNHQPQHF
TRBJ1-2 | TRBV10-3 | - | - | TGTGCCATCAGTGAGCTGGCAGGGGTGAATGGCTACACCTTC | CAISELAGVNGYTF
TRBJ1-1 | TRBV6-4 | - | - | TGTGCCAGCAGGCCTGACACCATGAACACTGAAGCTTTCTTT | CASRPDTMNTEAFF
TRBJ2-3 | TRBV12-3/TRBV12-4 | few | - | TGTGCCAGCAGTTCTGAGGGATATACGCAGTATTTT | CASSSEGYTQYF
TRBJ1-3 | TRBV12-3/TRBV12-4 | few | TRBD1 | TGTGCCAGCAGTCCCGGGACAGGGATCTCTGGAAACACCATATATTTT | CASSPGTGISGNTIYF
TRBJ2-7 | TRBV20-1 | - | - | TGCAGTGCTAGAGTCCAGGGACTCAACGAGCAGTACTTC | CSARVQGLNEQYF
TRBJ2-5 | TRBV3-1 | - | - | TGTGCCAGCAGCCTACCACGAACGGGAGAGACCCAGTACTTC | CASSLPRTGETQYF
TRBJ2-7 | TRBV18 | - | TRBD2 | TGTGCCAGCTCACCACTAGCGGGATCTCACGAGCAGTACTTC | CASSPLAGSHEQYF
TRBJ1-1 | TRBV15 | many | - | TGTGCCAAAGAAGGGGGGGGAGTGGGTGAAGCTTTCTTT | CAKEGGGVGEAFF
TRBJ2-7 | TRBV29-1 | few | TRBD1 | TGCAGGTTGAATCCCAGGGGACAGGGGGCTTTCGAGCAGTACTTC | CRLNPRGQGAFEQYF
TRBJ2-5 | TRBV15 | few | TRBD1 | TGTGCCACCAGCAGAACCGGGACAGAGAAAGAGACCCAGTACTTC | CATSRTGTEKETQYF
TRBJ1-2 | TRBV6-2/TRBV6-3 | few | - | TGTGCCAGCAGTTACTCGGACAACTATGGCTACACCTTC | CASSYSDNYGYTF
TRBJ2-1 | TRBV24-1 | few | - | TGTGCCACCAGTGACCCGGACAGTTACAATGAGCAGTTCTTC | CATSDPDSYNEQFF
TRBJ2-3 | TRBV14 | - | - | TGTGCCAGCAGCCAGGTCTCCTTCACAGATACGCAGTATTTT | CASSQVSFTDTQYF
TRBJ1-5 | TRBV9 | - | - | TGTGCCAGCAGCATGGGACCGGAAAATCAGCCCCAGCATTTT | CASSMGPENQPQHF
TRBJ2-5 | TRBV20-1 | many | TRBD1 | TGCAGTGCTAAACAGGGGACCCAACAAGAGACCCAGTACTTC | CSAKQGTQQETQYF
TRBJ1-2 | TRBV5-1 | - | - | TGCGCCAGCAGCTTGGAGGCGGGGGCGCGAGGCTACACCTTC | CASSLEAGARGYTF
TRBJ2-7 | TRBV2 | - | - | TGTGCCAGCAGTGAAGGTATCGGCGGAACCTACGAGCAGTACTTC | CASSEGIGGTYEQYF
TRBJ1-4 | TRBV7-9 | - | - | TGTGCCAGCAGCTCTTGGGCGAGAGGTGAAAAACTGTTTTTT | CASSSWARGEKLFF
TRBJ2-3 | TRBV5-1 | - | TRBD2 | TGCGCCAGCAGCGGACTAGCGTCTAGCACAGATACGCAGTATTTT | CASSGLASSTDTQYF
TRBJ2-1 | TRBV11-1 | - | - | TGTGCCAGCAGCTCCCCGCAGGTGTCAGGGGTTGCGGTAGGGGACAATGAGCAGTTCTTC | CASSSPQVSGVAVGDNEQFF
TRBJ2-1 | TRBV12-3/TRBV12-4 | - | - | TGTGCCAGCAGTTTTATAGGCGAGCAGTTCTTC | CASSFIGEQFF
TRBJ2-1 | TRBV19 | - | TRBD1 | TGTGCCAGTAGTTCACGTCGGGGACAGTACAATGAGCAGTTCTTC | CASSSRRGQYNEQFF
TRBJ1-4 | TRBV7-2 | few | TRBD1 | TGTGCCAGCAGCCTAACAGGGGCCGTTGGGGAAAAACTGTTTTTT | CASSLTGAVGEKLFF
TRBJ2-7 | TRBV12-5 | few | - | TGTGCAAGCGCAAAAGGTGGCGGAAGTTACGAGCAGTACTTC | CASAKGGGSYEQYF
TRBJ2-3 | TRBV6-6 | few | TRBD2 | TGTGCCAGCAGTGAGACTAGCGGGAACTATTTT | CASSETSGNYF
TRBJ2-7 | TRBV28 | few | TRBD1 | TGTGCCAGCAGTTTACCTACAGGGGGCCCACAAGAGCAGTACTTC | CASSLPTGGPQEQYF
TRBJ2-7 | TRBV7-2 | few | TRBD2 | TGTGCCAGCAGTTCAACTAGCGGGACCGAGCAGTACTTC | CASSSTSGTEQYF
TRBJ2-3 | TRBV20-1 | many | - | TGCAGTGCTCCCGCCCAACTGGCGGGTACGCAGTATTTT | CSAPAQLAGTQYF
TRBJ2-4 | TRBV6-1 | - | - | TGTGCCAGCAGTGAACAGCTCGTGGCCAAAAACATTCAGTACTTC | CASSEQLVAKNIQYF
TRBJ2-6 | TRBV20-1 | few | - | TGCAGTGTGTCTTCTGGGGCCAACGTCCTGACTTTC | CSVSSGANVLTF
TRBJ2-5 | TRBV11-3 | few | TRBD2 | TGTGCCAGCAGCTCCCGCCGTGGTAGCGGGACCCAACTACTCACCAGGGAGACCCAGTACTTC | CASSSRRGSGTQLLTRETQYF
TRBJ2-7 | TRBV12-3/TRBV12-4 | - | - | TGTGCCAGCAGTTTTCGCCGGGGTGCCCACGAGCAGTACTTC | CASSFRRGAHEQYF
TRBJ2-1 | TRBV6-5 | few | - | TGTGCCAGCAGTTACGCGTATGGTGGAGGGACAAATGAGCAGTTCTTC | CASSYAYGGGTNEQFF
TRBJ2-3 | TRBV5-1 | - | - | TGCGCCAGCAGCTTGCGCGCCACGAGCGCCAGCACAGATACGCAGTATTTT | CASSLRATSASTDTQYF
TRBJ2-1 | TRBV24-1 | few | TRBD2 | TGTGCCACCAGTGATTGGAGCGGGGGGTACAATGAGCAGTTCTTC | CATSDWSGGYNEQFF
TRBJ2-3 | TRBV10-3 | few | TRBD1 | TGTGCCACGCGGACAGGGAGAAGCACAGATACGCAGTATTTT | CATRTGRSTDTQYF
TRBJ2-1 | TRBV10-3 | - | TRBD2 | TGTGCCATCAGTGATAATCGGGGACTAGCGGGGGGGGGACGCTCCTACAATGAGCAGTTCTTC | CAISDNRGLAGGGRSYNEQFF
TRBJ2-7 | TRBV20-1 | - | - | TGCAGTGCTAGGGGGGTGGGCGAGCAGTACTTC | CSARGVGEQYF
TRBJ2-3 | TRBV5-1 | - | TRBD2 | TGCGCCAGCAGCTCGCGGACTAGCGGGGACCTCACAGATACGCAGTATTTT | CASSSRTSGDLTDTQYF
TRBJ1-5 | TRBV20-1 | few | - | TGCAGTGCTAGAACACCCCGCGATAGCAATCAGCCCCAGCATTTT | CSARTPRDSNQPQHF
TRBJ2-7 | TRBV2 | few | - | TGTGCCAGCAGTGGGGCCCCTCTTTGGTACGAGCAGTACTTC | CASSGAPLWYEQYF
TRBJ2-7 | TRBV29-1 | many | TRBD2 | TGCAGCGTTAGGCTACTAGCGGGAGCCGAGCAGTACTTC | CSVRLLAGAEQYF
TRBJ2-3 | TRBV4-3 | - | TRBD2 | TGCGCCAGCAGCCAAGATTCGACTAGCGGGGGTCGAGATACGCAGTATTTT | CASSQDSTSGGRDTQYF
TRBJ2-1 | TRBV7-2 | - | - | TGTGCCAGCAGCTTGGGTGGGGGGCTTGGGAACAATGAGCAGTTCTTC | CASSLGGGLGNNEQFF
TRBJ2-3 | TRBV11-1 | few | TRBD1 | TGTGCCAGCAGCTTAGCCTTCACAGGGGCAGATACGCAGTATTTT | CASSLAFTGADTQYF
TRBJ2-7 | TRBV7-3 | - | TRBD2 | TGTGCCAGCAGCTTCGGCTTGTGGCTAGCGGGAGCTTCCCCCTACGAGCAGTACTTC | CASSFGLWLAGASPYEQYF